These 23 T cell receptor beta chains originate from one sample sequenced in a study of T cells in localized non-small cell lung cancer. The table came from immunoSEQ multiplex PCR; TCRdb's copy has only in-frame clones and leaves some out. The repertoire holds tens of thousands of clones, approximately 91% seen once, with just under 20% in the top ten. The sequencing here drew on peripheral blood, taken before any cancer treatment. Every receptor here comes from a man between 40 and 69 years old with stage I lung adenocarcinoma.

The chain is built from TRBV7-3 and TRBJ1-1; D is undetermined. Trimming shortened V by 5 bases and J by 4 bases, and 11 bases separated the two germline ends. Germline assignment: CDR1 SGHTA and CDR2 FQGTGA. This CDR3 is 13 amino acids long. CDR3 in amino acids: CASSRNEGTEAFF. The CDR3 nucleotides are TGTGCCAGCAGCCGGAACGAGGGCACTGAAGCTTTCTTT.

This clone was observed a handful of times. The CDR3 reads CASSLPIRGRGVDTEAFF. DNA for the CDR3: TGTGCCAGCAGCTTACCCATCAGGGGGCGCGGGGTAGACACTGAAGCTTTCTTT. V gene TRBV7-2 combines with J gene TRBJ1-1; 8 bases align to TRBD1. CDR3 length equals 18 residues. V was clipped by 2 bases and J by 3 bases; unmatched bases: 14. Germline V gives CDR1 SGHTA, CDR2 FQGNSA.

This chain uses TRBV19 with TRBJ1-4; D call uncertain. There are 12 residues in the CDR3. V was clipped by 5 bases and J by 2 bases, with 3 bases between them. Germline assignment: CDR1 LNHDA and CDR2 SQIVND (reference sequence). For the CDR3, the DNA is TGTGCCAGTAGTGAGACTAATGAAAAACTGTTTTTT. Translated: CASSETNEKLFF.

The chain employs TRBV4-1 and TRBJ2-3; 7 positions match TRBD1. J gave up 2 bases and V 1 base, and 6 bases lay outside the gene matches. Germline V CDR1 and CDR2: MGHRA, YSYEKL. The CDR3 has 16 amino acids. The CDR3 is CASSQGTGPFTDTQYF. The CDR3 region has the DNA TGCGCCAGCAGCCAAGGGACAGGACCCTTCACAGATACGCAGTATTTT.

The chain carries TRBV30 and TRBJ1-2, with a weak D call TRBD1 (5 bases). The germline CDR1 and CDR2 sequences are GTSNPN and SVGIG (reference sequence). The CDR3 consists of 13 residues. Trimming left V 1 base short and J 5 bases short, with 11 bases between. The CDR3 protein is CAWSDRHTYGYTF. The CDR3 coding sequence is TGTGCCTGGAGTGACAGGCACACATATGGCTACACCTTC.

This clone came up a few times. CDR3 bases: TGTGCCAGCAGTGCTGTGGGACAGGGGGGCTACACCTTC. As protein: CASSAVGQGGYTF. The V and J genes are TRBV2 and TRBJ1-2; 10 positions match TRBD1. The CDR3 totals 13 residues. Germline loops: CDR1 SNHLY, CDR2 FYNNEI. V was pared by 4 bases and J by 8 bases, with 4 bases of the junction left unmatched.

The chain links TRBV7-2 to TRBJ2-7; D not certain. Germline V gene data show CDR1 as SGHTA and CDR2 as FQGNSA. V lost 1 base and J 3 bases, leaving 7 bases between the germline ends. The CDR3 length is 13 residues. The CDR3 is CASSLVSSYEQYF. CDR3 bases: TGTGCCAGCAGCTTAGTTAGCAGCTACGAGCAGTACTTC.

This chain uses TRBV9 with TRBJ2-7, with no clear D. Germline CDR1 reads SGDLS; CDR2 reads YYNGEE. Deletions cut 3 bases from V and 0 bases from J, with 10 bases between. The CDR3 totals 14 residues. Here the CDR3 reads CASSERLSSYEQYF. The CDR3, as DNA: TGTGCCAGCAGCGAAAGATTAAGCTCCTACGAGCAGTACTTC.

The CDR3 DNA reads as TGTGCCAGCAGGGACCCTGGACAGGGCGGAAACACTGAAGCTTTCTTT. Amino acids: CASRDPGQGGNTEAFF. The chain employs TRBV2 and TRBJ1-1, with TRBD1 matching over 8 bases. This CDR3 comprises 16 residues. V shed 6 bases and J 2 bases; nucleotides not matched to a gene: 11. The germline gives CDR1 SNHLY, CDR2 FYNNEI.

The V and J genes are TRBV27 and TRBJ1-1, with no clear D. V gave up 2 bases and J gave up 3 bases, with 7 bases separating them. From germline, CDR1 is MNHEY and CDR2 SMNVEV (reference sequence). This CDR3 contains 13 residues. The CDR3 bases are TGTGCCAGCAGTTTAACCCCTTACACTGAAGCTTTCTTT. It yields the protein CASSLTPYTEAFF.

V gene TRBV5-1 combines with J gene TRBJ2-1; no clear D. Germline assignment: CDR1 SGHRS and CDR2 YFSETQ. The CDR3 loop spans 15 amino acids. Trimming cost V 4 bases and J 1 base, with 12 bases left between them. CDR3 in amino acids: CASSVAGPSYNEQFF. CDR3 in DNA: TGCGCCAGCAGCGTGGCCGGGCCATCCTACAATGAGCAGTTCTTC.

The chain employs TRBV30 and TRBJ2-7; possible D gene TRBD1, 5 bases. The CDR3 length is 13 residues. The germline CDR1 and CDR2 sequences are GTSNPN and SVGIG (reference sequence). V gave up 3 bases and J gave up 7 bases, with 16 bases separating them. The CDR3 spells CAWSRDSLGEQYF. For the CDR3, the DNA is TGTGCCTGGAGCCGAGACAGCCTGGGGGAGCAGTACTTC. The full variable domain, with the rest looked up from reference TRBV30 and TRBJ2-7, is SQTIHQWPATLVQPVGSPLSLECTVEGTSNPNLYWYRQAAGRGLQLLFYSVGIGQISSEVPQNLSASRPQDRQFILSSKKLLLSDSGFYLCAWSRDSLGEQYFGPGTRLTVT.

The chain combines TRBV12-2 with TRBJ2-7; the D call in the table, TRBD1, was not verified against the DNA. TRBV12-2 is recorded as a pseudogene. The CDR3 has 14 residues. In DNA form, the CDR3 reads TGTGCAAGGGTTGTGCGGGACAGTACCTACGAGCAGTACTTC. This translates into CARVVRDSTYEQYF.

This chain uses TRBV25-1 with TRBJ2-2, with 8 positions matching TRBD2. There are 14 residues in the CDR3. Trimming removed 8 bases from V and 3 bases from J; junction bases left unmatched: 5. CDR1 is MGHDK, CDR2 SYGVNS, per germline. In nucleotides, the CDR3 is TGTGCCAGCTCCCGTAGCGGGGACACCGGGGAGCTGTTTTTT. Translating gives CASSRSGDTGELFF. The variable domain in full, with the rest retrieved from reference TRBV25-1 and TRBJ2-2, is EADIYQTPRYLVIGTGKKITLECSQTMGHDKMYWYQQDPGMELHLIHYSYGVNSTEKGDLSSESTVSRIRTEHFPLTLESARPSHTSQYLCASSRSGDTGELFFGEGSRLTVL.

The V and J genes are TRBV7-2 and TRBJ2-1; a weak D match, TRBD2 (6 bases). The CDR3 runs to 13 residues. Deletions cut 2 bases from V and 5 bases from J, with 7 bases between. Germline V gene sequence: CDR1 SGHTA, CDR2 FQGNSA. The chain's CDR3 is CASSLQRDNEQFF. CDR3 DNA sequence: TGTGCCAGCAGCTTACAGCGGGACAATGAGCAGTTCTTC.

The V gene is TRBV2, the J gene TRBJ1-1; unclear D gene. Trimming left V 7 bases short and J 5 bases short, with 20 bases between. Germline V gives CDR1 SNHLY, CDR2 FYNNEI. The CDR3 length is 15 residues. The CDR3 loop is CASTQNSIGSTEAFF. CDR3 DNA sequence: TGTGCCAGCACCCAAAACAGCATTGGGTCGACTGAAGCTTTCTTT.

The V and J genes are TRBV10-3 and TRBJ2-1; D possibly corresponds to TRBD1 (6 bases). Germline V lookup: CDR1 ENHRY, CDR2 SYGVKD. Trimming cost V 3 bases and J 4 bases, with 7 bases left between them. This CDR3 has 13 amino acids. CDR3 sequence: CAISEGQYNEQFF. CDR3 DNA: TGTGCCATCAGTGAAGGACAGTACAATGAGCAGTTCTTC.

This clone was recorded a few times. The chain combines TRBV11-2 with TRBJ2-2; D is perhaps TRBD2 (5 bases). Germline V gives CDR1 SGHAT, CDR2 FQNNGV. CDR3 length equals 13 residues. Trimming left V 4 bases short and J 3 bases short, with 6 bases between. This chain's CDR3 is CASSWEYTGELFF. The CDR3 DNA is TGTGCCAGCAGCTGGGAGTACACCGGGGAGCTGTTTTTT.

This clone has just one count. For the CDR3, the DNA is TGCGCCAGCAGCCTCACAGGGGCAGATACGCAGTATTTT. This translates into CASSLTGADTQYF. The chain couples TRBV4-1 to TRBJ2-3, with 7 bases matching TRBD1. Germline V gene sequence: CDR1 MGHRA, CDR2 YSYEKL. The CDR3 runs 13 residues. Losses at the gene ends were 4 bases for V and 4 bases for J; bases not matched to a gene: 2.

The chain links TRBV6-1 to TRBJ2-3; D unresolved. Germline V lookup: CDR1 MNHNS, CDR2 SASEGT. The CDR3 consists of 14 residues. The V and J ends lost 6 bases and 1 base respectively, with 11 bases between them. CDR3 sequence: CASSFSHGTDTQYF. CDR3 in DNA: TGTGCCAGCAGCTTCAGTCATGGCACAGATACGCAGTATTTT.

The V call is TRBV6-1, the J call TRBJ2-2, with 7 bases lining up with TRBD2. The CDR3 extends over 16 amino acids. V lost 2 bases and J lost 4; bases outside the gene matches: 7. Germline CDR1 reads MNHNS; CDR2 reads SASEGT. The CDR3 loop is CASSELREVVTGELFF. The CDR3 nucleotides are TGTGCCAGCAGTGAACTCCGGGAGGTAGTCACCGGGGAGCTGTTTTTT.

A single count supports this clone. The chain uses TRBV5-6 and TRBJ2-7; D is unresolved. The germline V gene has CDR1 SGHDT and CDR2 YYEEEE. The germline V and J ends were trimmed by 6 bases and 0 bases, with 10 bases remaining between them. CDR3 size: 13 residues. The CDR3 protein is CASTVGFSYEQYF. The DNA of the CDR3 is TGTGCCAGCACCGTCGGATTCTCCTACGAGCAGTACTTC. Drawing the rest from reference TRBV5-6 and TRBJ2-7, the complete variable domain is DAGVTQSPTHLIKTRGQQVTLRCSPKSGHDTVSWYQQALGQGPQFIFQYYEEEERQRGNFPDRFSGHQFPNYSSELNVNALLLGDSALYLCASTVGFSYEQYFGPGTRLTVT.

The J gene is TRBJ2-3, the V gene TRBV29-1; 9 positions agree with TRBD2. Germline assignment: CDR1 SQVTM and CDR2 ANQGSEA. The trim removed 4 bases at V and 2 bases at J, leaving 4 bases unmatched. The CDR3 runs to 14 residues. CDR3 residues: CSVALAGTTDTQYF. CDR3 DNA sequence: TGCAGCGTTGCTCTAGCGGGAACCACAGATACGCAGTATTTT.